One sample yielded the 15 T cell receptor beta chains listed below, sequenced in a study of OX40 agonist ivuxolimab in advanced cancers. TCRdb keeps only in-frame clones here, not all; method: immunoSEQ multiplex PCR. This sample has some 66,000 clones; over 75% occur once, and the top ten carry 5.5%. Source: CD4+ or CD8+ T cells sorted from blood, taken in a trial of the OX40 agonist ivuxolimab. These receptors originate from an adult with an advanced solid tumor such as melanoma, head and neck, liver or kidney cancer.

The chain couples TRBV2 to TRBJ2-7; the D gene could be TRBD1 or TRBD2 (5 bases each). The ends were cut back, 5 bases at V and 2 bases at J, with 16 bases in the middle. CDR1 is SNHLY and CDR2 is FYNNEI in the germline V gene. The CDR3 is 15 residues long. The chain's CDR3 is CASSNRDGGPYEQYF. The CDR3, as DNA: TGTGCCAGCAGTAACCGGGACGGTGGTCCCTACGAGCAGTACTTC.

The chain links TRBV6-1 to TRBJ1-4; tentatively, D is TRBD1 (6 bases). The CDR3 totals 13 residues. The germline V gene has CDR1 MNHNS and CDR2 SASEGT. Trimming stripped 8 bases from V and 7 bases from J, with 14 bases between. The DNA of the CDR3 is TGTGCCAGCGGGGGGCAGGGCGGTGAAAAACTGTTTTTT. It specifies CASGGQGGEKLFF.

This rearrangement joins TRBV13 to TRBJ1-1; TRBD1 matches at 8 bases. With 5 bases clipped from V and 5 bases from J, the junction kept 10 bases outside the gene matches. Germline CDR1 and CDR2: PRHDT and FYEKMQ (reference sequence). This CDR3 has 15 residues. CDR3 bases: TGTGCCAGCAGCCCCAATTCGGGACAGGTTACTGAAGCTTTCTTT. Its translation: CASSPNSGQVTEAFF.

The CDR3 sequence is CASSEGGADYGYTF. The CDR3 DNA reads as TGTGCCAGCAGTGAAGGGGGGGCCGACTATGGCTACACCTTC. The chain employs TRBV2 and TRBJ1-2, with D maybe TRBD1 (6 bases). Per germline, CDR1 SNHLY and CDR2 FYNNEI. V was cut by 1 base and J by 3 bases, with 9 bases left in between. This CDR3 has 14 residues.

The chain links TRBV28 to TRBJ2-7; the match to TRBD2 covers 10 bases. The CDR3 sequence is 17 residues long. CDR1 and CDR2 from the germline V gene are MDHEN and SYDVKM. J gave up 0 bases and V 5 bases, and 10 bases lay outside the gene matches. CDR3 amino acids: CASSPSAGGLRSYEQYV. The CDR3 coding sequence is TGTGCCAGCAGTCCTTCAGCGGGGGGGCTTCGCTCCTACGAGCAGTACGTC.

This clone was counted a single time. The chain couples TRBV27 to TRBJ2-3; D is perhaps TRBD2 (6 bases). The V end lost 3 bases, the J end lost 4 bases, and 14 bases lay between the germline ends. Germline CDR1 reads MNHEY; CDR2 reads SMNVEV (reference sequence). The CDR3 covers 15 residues. CDR3 nucleotide sequence: TGTGCCAGCAGTTTTTCGTTACGGGAGTCAGATACGCAGTATTTT. This gives the protein CASSFSLRESDTQYF.

The chain is built from TRBV6-4 and TRBJ2-3; 9 bases are shared with TRBD2. Trimming took 0 bases from V and 6 from J; bases not matched to a gene: 7. Germline CDR1 reads MRHNA; CDR2 reads SNTAGT. The CDR3 has 16 residues. CDR3 nucleotide sequence: TGTGCCAGCAGTGACTCAGGCGGGGGGGCCTTCGATACGCAGTATTTT. This translates into CASSDSGGGAFDTQYF.

The rearrangement uses TRBV7-8 and TRBJ2-7; perhaps TRBD2 as D (8 bases). Trimming took 1 base from V and 7 from J, leaving 17 bases between them. CDR1 SGHVS and CDR2 FQNEAQ come from the germline V gene. The CDR3 has 15 amino acids. The chain's CDR3 is CASSLGGSGTVEQYF. The CDR3, as DNA: TGTGCCAGCAGCTTAGGTGGTAGCGGGACAGTAGAGCAGTACTTC. Full variable domain (remainder filled in from reference TRBV7-8 and TRBJ2-7): GAGVSQSPRYKVAKRGQDVALRCDPISGHVSLFWYQQALGQGPEFLTYFQNEAQLDKSGLPSDRFFAERPEGSVSTLKIQRTQQEDSAVYLCASSLGGSGTVEQYFGPGTRLTVT.

The chain recombines TRBV19 with TRBJ2-3; 12 nucleotides align to TRBD2. The CDR3 is made up of 19 amino acids. Germline-derived CDR1 and CDR2 are LNHDA and SQIVND (reference sequence). J gave up 4 bases and V 7 bases, and 18 bases lay outside the gene matches. CDR3 residues: CASNSRGPSSGGAADTQYF. The CDR3 DNA reads as TGTGCCAGTAACTCTCGAGGGCCTTCTAGCGGGGGGGCCGCAGATACGCAGTATTTT. Together with reference TRBV19 and TRBJ2-3, the CDR3 gives the full variable domain: DGGITQSPKYLFRKEGQNVTLSCEQNLNHDAMYWYRQDPGQGLRLIYYSQIVNDFQKGDIAEGYSVSREKKESFPLTVTSAQKNPTAFYLCASNSRGPSSGGAADTQYFGPGTRLTVL.

This clone is medium-sized in the sample. The chain links TRBV6-5 to TRBJ2-7; a possible D gene is TRBD2 (6 bases). The CDR3 runs to 14 residues. Germline lookup yields CDR1 MNHEY and CDR2 SVGAGI. The ends were cut back, 0 bases at V and 4 bases at J, with 10 bases in the middle. CDR3 loop: CASSYSSAGYEQYF. The CDR3 nucleotides are TGTGCCAGCAGTTACTCGAGTGCGGGATACGAGCAGTACTTC.

The chain joins TRBV5-4 to TRBJ1-2, with no clear D. Trimming took 0 bases from V and 1 from J, leaving 7 bases between them. This CDR3 spans 14 amino acids. Germline loops: CDR1 SGHNT, CDR2 YYREEE (reference sequence). CDR3 loop: CASSLDGFNYGYTF. CDR3 sequence (DNA): TGTGCCAGCAGCTTGGACGGATTTAACTATGGCTACACCTTC.

The V gene is TRBV7-3, the J gene TRBJ2-3; D is uncertain. This CDR3 has 14 residues. CDR1 is SGHTA, CDR2 FQGTGA, per germline. Trimming cost V 4 bases and J 2 bases, with 10 bases left between them. CDR3 residues: CASSSWSNTDTQYF. The CDR3 DNA reads TGTGCCAGCAGCTCGTGGTCAAACACAGATACGCAGTATTTT.

J is TRBJ2-2 and V is TRBV7-9; 10 nucleotides line up with TRBD2. The V gene's germline CDR1 is SEHNR and CDR2 FQNEAQ (reference sequence). V was pared by 4 bases and J by 2 bases, with 4 bases of the junction left unmatched. The CDR3 loop spans 16 amino acids. This CDR3 is CASSSIAGGNTGELFF. The DNA for the CDR3 is TGTGCCAGCAGCTCAATAGCGGGGGGTAACACCGGGGAGCTGTTTTTT.

Of note for this clone: The same CDR3 is also encoded by other DNA sequences in this sample. The V gene is TRBV20-1, the J gene TRBJ2-1, with D unresolved. V shed 6 bases and J shed 5 bases, with 5 bases lying between them. This CDR3 region has 10 residues. Germline V gene sequence: CDR1 DFQATT, CDR2 SNEGSKA (reference sequence). The CDR3 DNA reads as TGCAGTGCGTTGAACAATGAGCAGTTCTTC. It encodes CSALNNEQFF.

The V gene is TRBV2, the J gene TRBJ1-6; weak D call: TRBD1 (5 bases). Germline values: CDR1 SNHLY, CDR2 FYNNEI. V was cut by 2 bases and J by 1 base, with 9 bases left in between. The CDR3 consists of 16 residues. CDR3 loop: CASSEFRGSYNSPLHF. In DNA, the CDR3 is TGTGCCAGCAGTGAATTCCGGGGGTCCTATAATTCACCCCTCCACTTT.